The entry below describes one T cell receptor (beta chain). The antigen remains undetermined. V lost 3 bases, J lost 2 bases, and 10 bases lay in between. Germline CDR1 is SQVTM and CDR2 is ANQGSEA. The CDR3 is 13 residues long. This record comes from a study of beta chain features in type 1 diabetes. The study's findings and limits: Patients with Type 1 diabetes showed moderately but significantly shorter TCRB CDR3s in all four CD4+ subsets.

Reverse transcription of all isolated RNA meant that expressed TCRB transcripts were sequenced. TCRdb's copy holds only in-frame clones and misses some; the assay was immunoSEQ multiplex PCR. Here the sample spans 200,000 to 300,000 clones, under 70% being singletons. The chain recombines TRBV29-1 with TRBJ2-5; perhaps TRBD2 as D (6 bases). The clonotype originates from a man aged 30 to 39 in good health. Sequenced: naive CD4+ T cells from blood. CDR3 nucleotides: TGCAGCGTTGACTTGGGGGGACAAGAGACCCAGTACTTC. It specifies CSVDLGGQETQYF.